This is a list of T cell receptor beta chains from one sample in a study of cytomegalovirus exposure and HLA in healthy donors. Clones were read by immunoSEQ multiplex PCR, and TCRdb kept only the in-frame ones, dropping some. The sample shows about 60,000 clones, 96% of them seen only once. Sequenced material: PBMCs. These receptors all stem from a woman younger than 30 in good health and CMV-seronegative. Each CDR3 is given with its conserved first and last residue. A D gene is named only where the DNA matches it firmly. For some rows the clone size is stated as once, few or many, or as a class when expanded; others skip it.

clone_size	d_call	v_call	j_call	cdr3_aa	cdr3_nt
.	TRBD2	TRBV7-9	TRBJ2-2	CASSLGTSGTGELFF	TGTGCCAGCAGCCTGGGGACTAGCGGAACCGGGGAGCTGTTTTTT
.	TRBD2	TRBV18	TRBJ2-2	CASSPLAGVGTGELFF	TGTGCCAGCTCCCCACTAGCGGGAGTCGGGACCGGGGAGCTGTTTTTT
.	TRBD1	TRBV19	TRBJ2-2	CASSIVRDSLNTGELFF	TGTGCCAGTAGTATAGTAAGGGACAGCCTGAACACCGGGGAGCTGTTTTTT
.	.	TRBV23-1	TRBJ2-1	CASSTTGVGAGPSDEQFF	TGCGCCAGCAGCACGACAGGGGTGGGAGCGGGACCCTCGGATGAGCAGTTCTTC
.	TRBD2	TRBV28	TRBJ2-1	CASHSSGRTYNEQFF	TGTGCCAGCCACTCTAGCGGGAGGACATACAATGAGCAGTTCTTC
once	.	TRBV7-2	TRBJ2-7	CASSPEQYF	TGTGCCAGCAGCCCTGAGCAGTACTTC
.	TRBD2	TRBV19	TRBJ2-3	CASRISGVGHTQYF	TGTGCCAGTAGGATTAGCGGGGTGGGCCATACGCAGTATTTT
.	.	TRBV27	TRBJ2-1	CASSLSAYSTYNEQFF	TGTGCCAGCAGTTTAAGTGCCTACTCGACCTACAATGAGCAGTTCTTC
.	TRBD2	TRBV9	TRBJ2-3	CASSVDPWLAGEDTQYF	TGTGCCAGCAGCGTAGACCCTTGGCTAGCGGGGGAAGATACGCAGTATTTT
.	TRBD1	TRBV30	TRBJ2-2	CAWAGQGAPPGELFF	TGTGCCTGGGCCGGACAGGGGGCCCCCCCCGGGGAGCTGTTTTTT